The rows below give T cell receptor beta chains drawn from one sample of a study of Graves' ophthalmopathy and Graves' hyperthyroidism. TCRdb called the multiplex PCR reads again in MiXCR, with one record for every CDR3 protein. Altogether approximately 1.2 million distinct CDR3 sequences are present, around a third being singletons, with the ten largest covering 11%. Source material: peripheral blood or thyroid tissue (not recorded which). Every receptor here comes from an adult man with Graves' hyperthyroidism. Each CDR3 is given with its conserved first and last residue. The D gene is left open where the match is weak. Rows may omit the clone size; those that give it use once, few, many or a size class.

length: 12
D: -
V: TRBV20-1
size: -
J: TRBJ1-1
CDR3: CSAREQGIEAFF
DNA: TGCAGTGCTAGAGAACAGGGTATTGAAGCTTTCTTT

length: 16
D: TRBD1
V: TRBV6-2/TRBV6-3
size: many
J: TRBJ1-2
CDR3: CASSSPGQTSNYGYTF
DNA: TGTGCCAGCAGTTCACCGGGACAGACGAGCAACTATGGCTACACCTTC

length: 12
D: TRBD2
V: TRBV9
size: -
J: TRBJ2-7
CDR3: CARREGPHEQYF
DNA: TGTGCCAGGCGGGAGGGCCCCCACGAGCAGTACTTC

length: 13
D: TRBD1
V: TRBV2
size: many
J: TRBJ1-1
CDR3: CASRDRADTEAFF
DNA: TGTGCCAGCAGGGACAGGGCTGACACTGAAGCTTTCTTT

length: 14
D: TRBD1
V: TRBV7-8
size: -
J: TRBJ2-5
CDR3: CASRSGTGGGTQYF
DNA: TGTGCCAGCAGGTCTGGGACAGGGGGGGGGACCCAGTACTTC

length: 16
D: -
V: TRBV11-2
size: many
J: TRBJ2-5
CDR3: CASSLAGLEGGETQYF
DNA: TGTGCCAGCAGCTTAGCAGGGTTAGAGGGTGGGGAGACCCAGTACTTC

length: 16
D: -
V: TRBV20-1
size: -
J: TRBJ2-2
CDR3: CSAWSVSAENTGELFF
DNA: TGCAGTGCCTGGAGTGTGTCGGCGGAGAACACCGGGGAGCTGTTTTTT

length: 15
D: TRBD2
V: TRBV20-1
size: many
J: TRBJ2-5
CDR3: CSARVSGGSRGTQYF
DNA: TGCAGTGCTAGAGTTAGCGGGGGGTCCCGGGGGACCCAGTACTTC

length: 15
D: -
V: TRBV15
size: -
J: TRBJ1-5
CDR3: CATSRGTASYQPQHF
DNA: TGTGCCACCAGCAGGGGTACCGCCAGTTATCAGCCCCAGCATTTT

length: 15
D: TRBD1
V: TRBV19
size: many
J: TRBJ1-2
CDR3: CASSPSPGGSYGYTF
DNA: TGTGCCAGTAGTCCCTCTCCAGGGGGATCCTATGGCTACACCTTC

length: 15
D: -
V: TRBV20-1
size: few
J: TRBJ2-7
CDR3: CSARDSSAPQHEQYF
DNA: TGCAGTGCTAGAGATTCTAGTGCCCCCCAGCACGAGCAGTACTTC

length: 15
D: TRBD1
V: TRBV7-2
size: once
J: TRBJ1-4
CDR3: CASSLVTGGNEKLFF
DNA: TGTGCCAGCAGCTTAGTAACAGGGGGAAATGAAAAACTGTTTTTT

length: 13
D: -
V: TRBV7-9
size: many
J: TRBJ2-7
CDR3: CASSLANSYEQYF
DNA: TGTGCCAGCAGCTTGGCTAACTCCTACGAGCAGTACTTC

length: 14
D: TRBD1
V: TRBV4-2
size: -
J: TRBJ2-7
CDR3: CASSFGQGQYEQCF
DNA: TGTGCCAGCAGCTTTGGACAGGGCCAATACGAGCAGTGCTTC

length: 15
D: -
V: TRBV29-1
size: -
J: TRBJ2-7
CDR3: CSVEKGGSGSYEQYF
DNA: TGCAGCGTTGAAAAAGGCGGAAGCGGCTCCTACGAGCAGTACTTC

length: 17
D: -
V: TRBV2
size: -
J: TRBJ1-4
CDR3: CASRTTGMSSANEKLFF
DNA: TGTGCCAGCAGAACAACAGGGATGAGTTCGGCTAATGAAAAACTGTTTTTT